This T cell receptor beta chain was captured by sequencing in a study of T cells in Graves' hyperthyroidism and ophthalmopathy. Study-wide points: Most expanded thyroid clonotypes above 0.001 recurred in blood.

In this sample, this clonotype turned up many times. The target antigen is unknown. Trimming at V came to 4 bases and at J to 1 base, leaving 4 bases not matched to a gene. CDR3 length equals 15 residues. CDR1 is SGHKS and CDR2 is YYEKEE in the germline V gene (reference sequence). Patients showing uncontrolled infection, other autoimmune disease, pregnancy or lactation were ineligible. Diagnosis relied on clinical symptoms, serum thyroxine and TRAb, thyroid ultrasound and orbital computed tomography. Amplification of TCR beta CDR3 regions used RNA as the template. Researchers ran a first-round RT-PCR on the TCR CDR3 using the HTBI primer set. TCRdb re-called the multiplex PCR reads through MiXCR, storing one row per CDR3 protein. The table includes about 210,000 distinct CDR3 sequences, approximately 17% detected once.

Sequenced: blood. The rearrangement links TRBV5-5 to TRBJ2-1, with TRBD2 identical over 8 bases. The clonotype originates from a man between 50 and 59 years old with Graves' hyperthyroidism. The CDR3 here is CASSQLAASYNEQFF. The CDR3 coding sequence is TGTGCCAGCAGCCAACTAGCGGCTTCCTACAATGAGCAGTTCTTC.